The clone carrying this TCR beta chain was picked up a small number of times. Antigen specificity is unknown. Then a second PCR, running about 6 to 12 cycles, was carried out with a sample-barcoded 5' primer and a J-beta primer mix. TCRdb re-called the 5' RACE reads through MiXCR, storing one row per CDR3 protein. There are 1,100,000 or so distinct CDR3 sequences in the sample; under 45% occur only once, and 18% lies in the top ten. This entry belongs to a study of blood T cells in healthy people across ages. The germline V gene has CDR1 SQVTM and CDR2 ANQGSEA. This CDR3 spans 12 amino acids. Trimming removed 4 bases at V and 4 bases at J, with 11 bases between. Total RNA was extracted at no less than 6 micrograms per sample. Study-level findings and limits: Naive CD4+ cells and diversity were both higher in long-lived donors than in aged donors. Diversity of TCR beta per million T cells declined in a roughly linear way with age.

Sequencing used blood. The receptor was derived from a woman aged 60-70 years in good health. This rearrangement joins TRBV29-1 to TRBJ2-7; D might be TRBD1 (7 bases). CDR3 in DNA: TGCAGCGTTGTCCCAGGGGGGTACGAGCAGTACTTC. Translation: CSVVPGGYEQYF.